The 16 T cell receptor beta chains presented below share a single source sample, sequenced in a study of technical replicates of blood from a few donors. Assay used: immunoSEQ multiplex PCR; TCRdb lists only in-frame clones, some missing. The sample lists approximately 70,000 clones, almost 95% occurring once. Sequenced input: T cells isolated from PBMCs. Receptors originate from a human donor in good health.

The chain has TRBV19 and TRBJ1-2; D might be TRBD1 (5 bases). Looked up from germline, CDR1 is LNHDA and CDR2 is SQIVND (reference sequence). This CDR3 comprises 15 residues. Trimming took 3 bases from V and 2 from J, leaving 13 bases between them. The CDR3 here is CASSIQGVRNYGYTF. CDR3 DNA sequence: TGTGCCAGTAGTATTCAGGGCGTAAGGAACTATGGCTACACCTTC.

The CDR3 loop is CSVSQGADLDGYTF. CDR3 in DNA: TGCAGCGTTTCACAGGGGGCGGATTTAGATGGCTACACCTTC. The chain carries TRBV29-1 and TRBJ1-2; the match to TRBD1 covers 9 bases. CDR3 length: 14 amino acids. Germline loops: CDR1 SQVTM, CDR2 ANQGSEA. V lost 5 bases, J lost 6 bases, and 10 bases stayed unmatched.

The V and J genes are TRBV11-3 and TRBJ2-7; 8 bases are a match to TRBD1. CDR1 and CDR2 (germline): SGHNT, YENEEA. The J segment lost 4 bases and the V segment lost 2 bases, leaving 7 bases of the junction unmatched. The CDR3 length is 15 residues. In nucleotides, the CDR3 is TGTGCCAGCAGCTTAAAGACAGGGGAAAATTACGAGCAGTACTTC. This gives the protein CASSLKTGENYEQYF.

This chain connects TRBV7-9 to TRBJ1-2; 8 nucleotides agree with TRBD1. The CDR3 covers 17 residues. V trimming: 2 bases; J trimming: 4 bases; junction bases outside the gene matches: 12. In germline, CDR1 is SEHNR, CDR2 FQNEAQ (reference sequence). The CDR3 bases are TGTGCCAGCAGCTTAATCTCCGGGACAGGCTCGCTCTATGGCTACACCTTC. Protein sequence: CASSLISGTGSLYGYTF.

This rearrangement joins TRBV18 to TRBJ1-2; D ambiguous. Trimming left V 3 bases short and J 6 bases short, with 5 bases between. This CDR3 is 11 amino acids long. The germline V gene encodes CDR1 KGHSH and CDR2 LQKENI. CDR3: CASSPLDGYTF. CDR3 DNA sequence: TGTGCCAGCTCACCCCTAGATGGCTACACCTTC.

V gene TRBV29-1 combines with J gene TRBJ2-1; the match to TRBD2 covers 7 bases. The germline V gene has CDR1 SQVTM and CDR2 ANQGSEA. Unmatched junction bases numbered 2, after V lost 4 bases and J lost 2 bases. There are 13 residues in the CDR3. CDR3 DNA: TGCAGCGTTGTGAGCGGGACCTACAATGAGCAGTTCTTC. It is translated as CSVVSGTYNEQFF.

The rearrangement uses TRBV28 and TRBJ2-7; 7 positions match TRBD1. V trimming: 7 bases; J trimming: 4 bases; junction bases outside the gene matches: 10. Germline CDR1 MDHEN, CDR2 SYDVKM. This CDR3 is built from 14 residues. CDR3 sequence (DNA): TGTGCCAGCAACCACCGGGACAGAGAATACGAGCAGTACTTC. It encodes CASNHRDREYEQYF.

The rearrangement uses TRBV2 and TRBJ2-7, with D perhaps TRBD2 (6 bases). CDR1 and CDR2 from the germline V gene are SNHLY and FYNNEI. V shed 6 bases and J shed 6 bases, with 18 bases lying between them. This CDR3 has 14 residues. CDR3 sequence: CASRERVGYVEQYF. DNA of the CDR3: TGTGCCAGCAGAGAGCGGGTGGGATACGTCGAGCAGTACTTC.

This clone was seen a single time. This chain connects TRBV5-1 to TRBJ2-6; TRBD1 matches at 9 bases. Germline lookup yields CDR1 SGHRS and CDR2 YFSETQ. V dropped 3 bases and J dropped 4; count of bases not matched to a gene: 8. The CDR3 contains 17 residues. The CDR3 DNA is TGCGCCAGCAGCTCCGGGACAGGGTCCCTCGGGGCCAACGTCCTGACTTTC. Its protein is CASSSGTGSLGANVLTF.

V usage is TRBV29-1 and J usage is TRBJ1-5; weak D call: TRBD1 (5 bases). This CDR3 is built from 14 residues. Trimming stripped 4 bases from V and 2 bases from J, with 12 bases between. Germline lookup yields CDR1 SQVTM and CDR2 ANQGSEA. CDR3 in DNA: TGCAGCGTTGCCGGCGGGGGTGGCAATCAGCCCCAGCATTTT. Amino acid sequence: CSVAGGGGNQPQHF. The whole variable domain, filled in from reference TRBV29-1 and TRBJ1-5, reads SAVISQKPSRDICQRGTSLTIQCQVDSQVTMMFWYRQQPGQSLTLIATANQGSEATYESGFVIDKFPISRPNLTFSTLTVSNMSPEDSSIYLCSVAGGGGNQPQHFGDGTRLSIL.

The chain has TRBV19 and TRBJ1-1; unclear D gene. The CDR3 runs to 14 residues. CDR1 and CDR2 from the germline V gene are LNHDA and SQIVND (reference sequence). V was trimmed by 3 bases and J by 5 bases, leaving 13 bases between them. In DNA, the CDR3 is TGTGCCAGTAGTATCTCGGGGTTGGGGACTGAAGCTTTCTTT. Its translation: CASSISGLGTEAFF.

This rearrangement joins TRBV10-3 to TRBJ1-5, with 7 bases aligning to TRBD1. CDR1 is ENHRY, CDR2 SYGVKD, per germline. With 10 bases clipped from V and 3 bases from J, the junction kept 9 bases outside the gene matches. CDR3 size: 14 residues. The CDR3: CATHSDRDNQPQHF. The CDR3 DNA reads TGTGCCACCCACAGCGACAGGGACAATCAGCCCCAGCATTTT.

The chain is built from TRBV7-8 and TRBJ1-1, with D possibly matching TRBD1 (5 bases). Deletions cut 2 bases from V and 1 base from J, with 8 bases between. Looked up from germline, CDR1 is SGHVS and CDR2 is FQNEAQ. The CDR3 contains 14 residues. CDR3 loop: CASSLFRENTEAFF. The CDR3 coding sequence is TGTGCCAGCAGCTTATTCAGGGAGAACACTGAAGCTTTCTTT.

This chain joins TRBV9 and TRBJ2-3; maybe TRBD2 (5 bases). V was shortened by 0 bases and J by 0 bases, with 8 bases between the two germline ends. The CDR3 is 15 amino acids. Germline V gene lookup returns CDR1 SGDLS and CDR2 YYNGEE. CDR3 sequence: CASSVDEGSTDTQYF. CDR3 DNA sequence: TGTGCCAGCAGCGTAGATGAGGGTAGCACAGATACGCAGTATTTT.

V is TRBV11-2 and J is TRBJ2-3; D is perhaps TRBD1 (5 bases). This CDR3 comprises 16 residues. Germline V gene lookup returns CDR1 SGHAT and CDR2 FQNNGV. Trimming cost V 3 bases and J 0 bases, with 13 bases left between them. The CDR3 here is CASSFPDTSSTDTQYF. The CDR3 DNA is TGTGCCAGCAGCTTCCCGGACACGTCTAGCACAGATACGCAGTATTTT.

The chain uses TRBV10-1 and TRBJ2-1; no firm D call. The CDR3 has 12 amino acids. In germline, CDR1 is WNHNN, CDR2 SYGVQD (reference sequence). The V end was cut by 1 base, the J end by 6 bases, with 4 bases between. The CDR3 sequence is CASSEYFNEQFF. The CDR3 DNA follows: TGCGCCAGCAGTGAGTACTTCAATGAGCAGTTCTTC.